This paragraph reports one TCR beta chain. This entry belongs to a study of technical replicates of blood from a handful of donors. The method was immunoSEQ multiplex PCR; TCRdb's version includes in-frame clones alone and lacks a portion of them. Altogether tens of thousands of clones are present, around 95% being singletons, with the ten largest covering under 0.3%. V lost 6 bases, J lost 0 bases, and 12 bases lay in between. CDR1 MNHNS and CDR2 SASEGT come from the germline V gene. This CDR3 is built from 15 residues. The V and J genes are TRBV6-1 and TRBJ1-5; D uncertain. The sequenced sample consisted of T cells isolated from PBMCs. The clonotype was recovered from a human donor in good health. The DNA of the CDR3 is TGTGCCAGCAGGGTTGCAGACAATAGCAATCAGCCCCAGCATTTT. The encoded protein is CASRVADNSNQPQHF.